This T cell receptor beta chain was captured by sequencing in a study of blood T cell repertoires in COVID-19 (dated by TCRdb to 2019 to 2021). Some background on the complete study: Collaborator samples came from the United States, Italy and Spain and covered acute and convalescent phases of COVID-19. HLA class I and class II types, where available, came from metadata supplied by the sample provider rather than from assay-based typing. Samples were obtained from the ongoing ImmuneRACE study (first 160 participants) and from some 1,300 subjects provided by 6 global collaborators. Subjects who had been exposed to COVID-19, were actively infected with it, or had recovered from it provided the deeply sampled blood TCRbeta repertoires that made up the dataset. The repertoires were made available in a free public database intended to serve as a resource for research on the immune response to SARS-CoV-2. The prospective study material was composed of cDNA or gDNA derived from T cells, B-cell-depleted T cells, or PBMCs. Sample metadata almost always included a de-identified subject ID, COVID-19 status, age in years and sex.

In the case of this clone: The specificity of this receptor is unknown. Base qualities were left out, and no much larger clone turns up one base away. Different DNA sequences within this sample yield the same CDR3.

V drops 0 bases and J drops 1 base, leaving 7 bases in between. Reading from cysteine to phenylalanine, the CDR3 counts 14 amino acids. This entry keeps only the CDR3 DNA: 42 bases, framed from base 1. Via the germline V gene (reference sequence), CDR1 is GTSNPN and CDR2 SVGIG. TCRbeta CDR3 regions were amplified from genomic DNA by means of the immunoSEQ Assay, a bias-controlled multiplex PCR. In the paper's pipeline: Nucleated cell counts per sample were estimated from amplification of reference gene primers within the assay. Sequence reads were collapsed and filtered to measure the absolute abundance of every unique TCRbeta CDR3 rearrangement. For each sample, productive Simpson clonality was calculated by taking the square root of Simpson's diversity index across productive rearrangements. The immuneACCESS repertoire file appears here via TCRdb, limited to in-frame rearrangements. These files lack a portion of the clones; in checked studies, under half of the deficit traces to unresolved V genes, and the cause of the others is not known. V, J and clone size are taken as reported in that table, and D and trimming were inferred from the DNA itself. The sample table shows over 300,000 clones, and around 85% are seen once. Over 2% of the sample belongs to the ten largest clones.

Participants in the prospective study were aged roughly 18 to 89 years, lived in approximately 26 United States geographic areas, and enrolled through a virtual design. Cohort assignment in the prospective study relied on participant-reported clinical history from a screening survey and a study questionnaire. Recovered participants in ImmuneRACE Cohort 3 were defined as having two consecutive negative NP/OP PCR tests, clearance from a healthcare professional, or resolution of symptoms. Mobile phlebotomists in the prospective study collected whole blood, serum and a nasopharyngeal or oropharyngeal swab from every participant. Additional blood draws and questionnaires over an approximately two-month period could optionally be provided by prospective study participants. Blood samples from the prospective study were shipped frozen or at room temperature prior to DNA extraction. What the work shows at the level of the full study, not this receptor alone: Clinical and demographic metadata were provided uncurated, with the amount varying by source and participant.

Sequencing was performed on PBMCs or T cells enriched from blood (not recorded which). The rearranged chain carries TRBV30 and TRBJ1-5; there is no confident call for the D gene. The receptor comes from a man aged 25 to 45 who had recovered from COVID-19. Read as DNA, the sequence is TGTGCCTGGAGTGTCGCGGGGAGCAATCAGCCCCAGCATTTT. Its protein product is CAWSVAGSNQPQHF.